This T cell receptor (beta chain) was obtained from a study of follicular helper T cells after annual influenza vaccination. Study-level findings and limits: Each annual vaccination recalled recurring oligoclonal ICOS+CD38+ cTfh clonotypes.

Indicated time point: 2015-2016 season, 7 days after influenza vaccination. Each time point used roughly 40 to 110 mL of blood. Assay: immunoSEQ multiplex PCR; the TCRdb copy retains only in-frame clones and omits some. This table holds about 6,800 clones, around four fifths found once. This clone appeared once. Its antigen is currently unknown. Trimming removed 0 bases from V and 0 bases from J, with 16 bases in between. Germline CDR1 is SGDLS and CDR2 is YYNGEE. CDR3 length: 17 amino acids. This TCR came from an adult who received the influenza vaccine. The sample in question was CXCR5- memory CD4+ T cells sorted from blood, obtained 7 days after influenza vaccination. The V and J genes are TRBV9 and TRBJ2-7; no clear D. The CDR3 sequence is CASSVGPPETGSYEQYF. CDR3 in DNA: TGTGCCAGCAGCGTAGGCCCCCCAGAAACGGGCTCCTACGAGCAGTACTTC.